Listed below are T cell receptor beta chains from one sample, sequenced in a study of identifying expanded T cells in peripheral blood. Assay: immunoSEQ multiplex PCR; the TCRdb copy retains only in-frame clones and omits some. Among around 120,000 clones listed, 75% to 90% were seen once. The sample was blood. The receptors here all came from a person between 18 and 69 years old in good health. The conserved cysteine and the conserved F or W are not part of the CDR3 here. For some rows the clone size is stated as once, few or many, or as a class when expanded; others skip it.

V gene	clone size	J gene	CDR3 length	CDR3 protein
TRBV5-8	-	TRBJ2-1	10	ASATRWNEQF
TRBV10-3	-	TRBJ2-5	14	AISPRTSGGEETQY
TRBV27	once	TRBJ1-6	13	ASSLSKLVNSPLH
TRBV2	few	TRBJ1-2	12	ASRVGGGAYGYT
TRBV4-3	-	TRBJ2-3	15	ASSQDSSGGRTDTQY
TRBV19	-	TRBJ2-2	12	ASSGRDARRELF
TRBV5-6	-	TRBJ1-1	13	ASSFRQPMNTEAF
TRBV6-1	-	TRBJ2-1	14	ASSERAGSSYNEQF
TRBV2	-	TRBJ2-7	9	ASSERYEQY
TRBV21-1	-	TRBJ1-5	19	ASSKGTSGYLAYDSNQPQH
TRBV5-1	-	TRBJ2-2	12	ASSSGTNTGELF
TRBV30	-	TRBJ2-7	9	AWNRGFEQY
TRBV21-1	-	TRBJ2-7	10	ASKYVGDEQY
TRBV2	-	TRBJ1-2	11	ASKGTISGGYT
TRBV7-9	-	TRBJ1-4	13	ASSLGTGSNEKLF
TRBV18	-	TRBJ2-2	13	ASSPPRDSTGELF
TRBV6-1	-	TRBJ1-4	13	ASVDRALANEKLF
TRBV11-2	-	TRBJ2-5	10	ASSKEGETQY
TRBV19	-	TRBJ2-7	12	ASSITDYFGEQY
TRBV7-9	few	TRBJ1-2	11	ASSSTVNYGYT
TRBV5-1	-	TRBJ1-2	12	ASSWESRTDGYT
TRBV28	few	TRBJ1-1	10	ASSLSQLEAF
TRBV7-2	-	TRBJ2-3	13	ASSLALTNTDTQY
TRBV2	-	TRBJ2-3	14	ASSEAGLAWADTQY